The rows below give T cell receptor beta chains drawn from one sample of a study of T cells in Graves' hyperthyroidism and ophthalmopathy. From the multiplex PCR reads, TCRdb called clonotypes with MiXCR, one entry per CDR3 protein. Of roughly 510,000 distinct CDR3 sequences listed, 40% to 55% are singletons. The sample consisted of peripheral blood or thyroid tissue (not recorded which). These receptors all come from an adult woman with Graves' disease, either hyperthyroidism or ophthalmopathy (not recorded which). CDR3s include the opening cysteine and the closing phenylalanine or tryptophan. The order of the fields is D gene, V gene, CDR3 length, J gene, clone size, CDR3 DNA, CDR3 protein. The D gene is left open where the match is weak. Where a row states a size, it is once, few, many or the class of an expanded clone; other rows omit it.

>TRBD1|TRBV2|14|TRBJ1-1|NA
TGTGCCAGCAGAAGGACAGGGGGGAGCACTGAAGCTTTCTTT
CASRRTGGSTEAFF
>TRBD1|TRBV20-1|13|TRBJ1-5|many
TGCAGTGCTAACCGGGACAGCCGTCAGCCCCAGCATTTT
CSANRDSRQPQHF
>NA|TRBV5-1|14|TRBJ1-2|many
TGCGCCAGCAGCTTGGGTGGGACAACTTATGGCTACACCTTC
CASSLGGTTYGYTF
>NA|TRBV5-6|15|TRBJ1-1|many
TGTGCCAGCACCTGGAACCTAGGCCGAAACACTGAAGCTTTCTTT
CASTWNLGRNTEAFF
>TRBD1|TRBV6-5|14|TRBJ1-3|NA
TGTGCCAGCAGTTGGGGGGACAGTAGAAACACCATATATTTT
CASSWGDSRNTIYF
>NA|TRBV7-2|11|TRBJ1-2|many
TGTGCCAGCAGCCAAAACGGGGGCTACACCTTC
CASSQNGGYTF
>NA|TRBV10-2|15|TRBJ1-2|few
TGCGCCAGCAGTGAGGGGGGGAACAGCGGCTATGGCTACACCTTC
CASSEGGNSGYGYTF
>NA|TRBV25-1|14|TRBJ1-6|NA
TGTGCCAGCGCTAGTACCCCCAATAATTCACCCCTCCACTTT
CASASTPNNSPLHF
>TRBD1|TRBV7-2|14|TRBJ1-2|NA
TGTGCCAGCAGCTTATTTGGGACAGGGTTCGGCTACACCTTC
CASSLFGTGFGYTF
>TRBD1|TRBV7-9|15|TRBJ2-5|few
TGTGCCAGCAGCTTCGACAGGGGGCGTGGAGAGACCCAGTACTTC
CASSFDRGRGETQYF
>NA|TRBV7-9|14|TRBJ1-4|many
TGTGCCAGCAGCTTGGGTGCAACTAATGAAAAACTGTTTTTT
CASSLGATNEKLFF
>TRBD1|TRBV20-1|13|TRBJ2-7|NA
TGCAGTGCTACCCACTCGACAGGGGGCGAGCAGTACTTC
CSATHSTGGEQYF
>NA|TRBV29-1|12|TRBJ2-7|NA
TGCAGCGGGGTGGGTTTGCGGTACGAGCAGTACTTC
CSGVGLRYEQYF
>TRBD2|TRBV20-1|14|TRBJ2-5|NA
TGCAGTGCTAGAAGCGGGACTAGCGGGGAGACCCAGTACTTC
CSARSGTSGETQYF
>NA|TRBV7-9|15|TRBJ1-5|many
TGTGCCAGCAGCTCAACAGGGCCTTATAATCAGCCCCAGCATTTT
CASSSTGPYNQPQHF
>TRBD1|TRBV20-1|15|TRBJ1-4|NA
TGCAGTGCTAGAGATTCAAGGGGGCTAGGAGAAAAACTGTTTTTT
CSARDSRGLGEKLFF
>NA|TRBV7-6|14|TRBJ2-5|few
TGTGCCAGCAGCTTAGCGGGCATACCTCAGACCCAGTACTTC
CASSLAGIPQTQYF
>TRBD2|TRBV5-1|16|TRBJ2-7|many
TGCGCCAGCAGCTTGGGGTCTAGCGGGAGTTCCTACGAGCAGTACTTC
CASSLGSSGSSYEQYF
>NA|TRBV12-3/TRBV12-4|13|TRBJ1-1|NA
TGTGCCAGCAGTTTAGGGGCCGAGACTGAAGCTTTCTTT
CASSLGAETEAFF
>TRBD1|TRBV6-5|15|TRBJ1-1|many
TGTGCCAGCAGTTACTCCCGGGACAGGGGAGTACGAGCTTTCTTT
CASSYSRDRGVRAFF
>NA|TRBV15|18|TRBJ1-5|NA
TGTGCCACCAGCAGTCTAGGGAGTCGGATAATCGGCAATCAGCCCCAGCATTTT
CATSSLGSRIIGNQPQHF
>NA|TRBV5-5|16|TRBJ1-5|NA
TGTGCCAGCAGCGCCACCATCCGGGCGGCGGGTCAGCCCCAGCATTTT
CASSATIRAAGQPQHF
>NA|TRBV20-1|17|TRBJ1-1|NA
TGCAGTGCCAAATTCGCAGGATACCGACATGGCGCCTCTGAAGCTTTCTTT
CSAKFAGYRHGASEAFF
>NA|TRBV29-1|14|TRBJ1-2|NA
TGCAGCGTTGACGACCCCTTTTCCGAATATGGCTACACCTTC
CSVDDPFSEYGYTF
>NA|TRBV12-3/TRBV12-4|15|TRBJ1-5|many
TGTGCCAGCAGTTTACAGGGAGATAGCAATCAGCCCCAGCATTTT
CASSLQGDSNQPQHF
>NA|TRBV7-2|16|TRBJ2-7|NA
TGTGCCAGCAGGAAGGGGAACACCGGGGCCAGCCACGAGCAGTACTTC
CASRKGNTGASHEQYF
>NA|TRBV10-3|13|TRBJ2-5|NA
TGTGCCATCAGAGGCCAGTCGGTAGAGACCCAGTACTTC
CAIRGQSVETQYF
>NA|TRBV10-3|15|TRBJ2-5|NA
TGTGCCATCAGTGAGTCGGGAGGTTCCCAAGAGACCCAGTACTTC
CAISESGGSQETQYF
>NA|TRBV7-2|15|TRBJ1-1|NA
TGTGCCAGCAGCTTAGTAGGGGGAAACAACAGGGAGGCTTTCTTT
CASSLVGGNNREAFF
>NA|TRBV20-1|14|TRBJ1-5|many
TGCAGTGCTATGGGCCCCGAAGGAAATCAGCCCCAGCATTTT
CSAMGPEGNQPQHF
>NA|TRBV10-1|14|TRBJ1-3|few
TGCGCCAGCAGTGAGTTCCCTCGGTGGGACACCATATATTTT
CASSEFPRWDTIYF
>TRBD1|TRBV7-2|15|TRBJ2-2|NA
TGTGCCAGCAGCTTGCAGGGACAGGGCCTCGGGGAGCTGTTTTTT
CASSLQGQGLGELFF